The 18 T cell receptor beta chains presented below share a single source sample, sequenced in a study of shared clonotypes between healthy human individuals. Measured with immunoSEQ multiplex PCR; TCRdb has only the in-frame clones, and not every one. The sample lists roughly 760,000 clones, about 74% seen once, with roughly 1.7% in the top ten. The sample comprised memory CD4+ T cells sorted from blood. Described subset: CD45RA-negative fraction. These receptor sequences come from a woman in her 30s in good health.

The V call is TRBV10-1, the J call TRBJ2-5; TRBD1 is a possible D gene (6 bases). CDR1 is WNHNN, CDR2 SYGVQD, per germline (reference sequence). This CDR3 spans 14 amino acids. Trimming removed 0 bases at V and 7 bases at J, with 12 bases between. In DNA form, the CDR3 reads TGCGCCAGCAGTGAGTCGGACAGTCCGGGGACCCAGTACTTC. Translation gives CASSESDSPGTQYF.

The rearrangement uses TRBV14 and TRBJ2-5; no reliable D call. The J call may be wrong; the DNA end is better matched by TRBJ2-7. This CDR3 is built from 13 residues. Per the germline V gene, CDR1 is SGHDN and CDR2 is FVKESK. For the CDR3, the DNA is TGTGCCAGCAGCCAAGTGATTGGGTACGAGCAGTACTTC. Protein product: CASSQVIGYEQYF.

The V call is TRBV5-6, the J call TRBJ2-7; 10 nucleotides agree with TRBD1. The CDR3 totals 15 residues. The V gene's germline CDR1 is SGHDT and CDR2 YYEEEE. After removal of 7 bases from V and 6 bases from J, the junction contained 13 bases not matched to a gene. CDR3 protein: CASHEMGQGNLEQYF. As DNA, the CDR3 is TGTGCCAGCCACGAGATGGGACAGGGGAATCTCGAGCAGTACTTC.

This clone was observed a handful of times. The rearrangement joins TRBV5-6 to TRBJ2-2, with a weak D call TRBD1 (5 bases). Germline CDR1 is SGHDT and CDR2 is YYEEEE. Trimming left V 2 bases short and J 5 bases short, with 16 bases between. The CDR3 consists of 16 residues. CDR3 residues: CASSFLGQSLTGELFF. The CDR3 nucleotides read TGTGCCAGCAGCTTCTTGGGGCAGTCGCTTACCGGGGAGCTGTTTTTT. Full variable domain (outside the CDR3, taken from reference TRBV5-6 and TRBJ2-2): DAGVTQSPTHLIKTRGQQVTLRCSPKSGHDTVSWYQQALGQGPQFIFQYYEEEERQRGNFPDRFSGHQFPNYSSELNVNALLLGDSALYLCASSFLGQSLTGELFFGEGSRLTVL.

The V and J genes are TRBV19 and TRBJ2-1, with no clear D. The length of the CDR3 is 13 residues. CDR1 LNHDA and CDR2 SQIVND come from the germline V gene (reference sequence). The V end lost 3 bases, the J end lost 9 bases, and 12 bases lay between the germline ends. CDR3 nucleotide sequence: TGTGCCAGTAGTATTGTATCTGAAGGTGAGCAGTTCTTC. Translating gives CASSIVSEGEQFF. The full variable domain, its missing parts supplied by reference TRBV19 and TRBJ2-1, is DGGITQSPKYLFRKEGQNVTLSCEQNLNHDAMYWYRQDPGQGLRLIYYSQIVNDFQKGDIAEGYSVSREKKESFPLTVTSAQKNPTAFYLCASSIVSEGEQFFGPGTRLTVL.

The chain combines TRBV11-2 with TRBJ2-2; perhaps TRBD1 as D (6 bases). The CDR3 has 17 amino acids. V was pared by 2 bases and J by 0 bases, with 13 bases between. The V gene's germline CDR1 is SGHAT and CDR2 FQNNGV. The CDR3 DNA follows: TGTGCCAGCAGCTTACGGGCAGGGGCGTCGAACACCGGGGAGCTGTTTTTT. This codes for CASSLRAGASNTGELFF.

The chain links TRBV28 to TRBJ2-5; D is possibly TRBD2 (5 bases). Germline assignment: CDR1 MDHEN and CDR2 SYDVKM. The CDR3 spans 12 residues. Trimming left V 5 bases short and J 2 bases short, with 6 bases between. CDR3 DNA sequence: TGTGCCAGCAGTCGCGGGCAAGAGACCCAGTACTTC. It is translated as CASSRGQETQYF.

This clone was counted only a few times. The gene calls are TRBV10-2 and TRBJ2-1; 13 nucleotides agree with TRBD2. V lost 5 bases, J lost 6 bases, and 4 bases stayed unmatched. The V gene's germline CDR1 is WSHSY and CDR2 SAAADI. The CDR3 is made up of 15 amino acids. DNA of the CDR3: TGCGCCAGCAGTTCACGGACTAGCGGGGGCAATGAGCAGTTCTTC. Protein product: CASSSRTSGGNEQFF.

This clone was detected many times. V gene TRBV11-2 combines with J gene TRBJ2-1, with a weak D call TRBD1 (6 bases). The CDR3 runs 12 residues. Germline values: CDR1 SGHAT, CDR2 FQNNGV. The V end lost 7 bases, the J end lost 10 bases, and 14 bases lay between the germline ends. The CDR3 is CASTDQGREQFF. CDR3 DNA sequence: TGTGCCAGCACCGATCAGGGGCGGGAGCAGTTCTTC.

The rearrangement links TRBV7-8 to TRBJ2-2; TRBD1 aligns across 7 bases. Germline loops: CDR1 SGHVS, CDR2 FQNEAQ. The CDR3 spans 15 residues. After removal of 4 bases from V and 6 bases from J, the junction contained 8 bases not matched to a gene. The CDR3 region is CASSSPGQLAGELFF. CDR3 DNA sequence: TGTGCCAGCAGCTCACCGGGACAGCTTGCCGGGGAGCTGTTTTTT.

The rearrangement links TRBV4-1 to TRBJ2-3; D gene ambiguous. With 7 bases removed from V and 0 bases from J, the gap between germline ends came to 17 bases. Germline V CDR1 and CDR2: MGHRA, YSYEKL. The CDR3 has 16 residues. The DNA of the CDR3 is TGCGCCAGCAATCCGAACCGAATCCCTAGCACAGATACGCAGTATTTT. Amino acid sequence: CASNPNRIPSTDTQYF.

The V and J genes are TRBV6-5 and TRBJ2-2; 7 bases agree with TRBD2. Germline V CDR1 and CDR2: MNHEY, SVGAGI. V was clipped by 4 bases and J by 3 bases; unmatched bases: 5. The CDR3 contains 15 residues. The CDR3 reads CASSWLGGDTGELFF. The CDR3 DNA follows: TGTGCCAGCAGTTGGTTGGGAGGGGACACCGGGGAGCTGTTTTTT.

This clone showed up just a few times. The same CDR3 can be traced to other DNA sequences in this sample. The genes are TRBV27 and TRBJ1-1; D may be TRBD1 (6 bases). Trimming pared 3 bases from V and 5 bases from J, leaving 10 bases between. Germline CDR1 reads MNHEY; CDR2 reads SMNVEV (reference sequence). The CDR3 length is 13 residues. The CDR3 bases are TGTGCCAGCAGTTTGGTGGGGGCGACTGAAGCTTTCTTT. It is translated as CASSLVGATEAFF.

The chain employs TRBV15 and TRBJ2-1, with 7 positions matching TRBD1. This CDR3 comprises 14 residues. V was pared by 5 bases and J by 0 bases, with 1 base of the junction left unmatched. The germline gives CDR1 LNHNV, CDR2 YYDKDF (reference sequence). DNA of the CDR3: TGTGCCACCAGCCGGACAGGCTCCTACAATGAGCAGTTCTTC. Translation: CATSRTGSYNEQFF.

The rearrangement uses TRBV15 and TRBJ2-7, with TRBD1 matching 7 bases. Losses at the gene ends were 6 bases for V and 2 bases for J; bases not matched to a gene: 10. The germline V gene has CDR1 LNHNV and CDR2 YYDKDF (reference sequence). This CDR3 region has 15 residues. In DNA, the CDR3 is TGTGCCACCAGATCTCGCCGGGACAGAACCTACGAGCAGTACTTC. Residues: CATRSRRDRTYEQYF.

This sequence joins TRBV18 and TRBJ2-7, with TRBD2 identical over 14 bases. The CDR3 sequence is 16 residues long. Per the germline V gene, CDR1 is KGHSH and CDR2 is LQKENI. The V segment lost 4 bases and the J segment 5 bases; nucleotides outside the gene matches: 7. The CDR3 bases are TGTGCCAGCTCACTACGACTAGCGGGAGGGTTGGACGAGCAGTACTTC. Its translation: CASSLRLAGGLDEQYF.

The chain employs TRBV5-1 and TRBJ2-5; TRBD2 matches 7 bases. Germline V gene lookup returns CDR1 SGHRS and CDR2 YFSETQ. The V gene end was trimmed by 0 bases and the J gene end by 5 bases; junction bases not matched to a gene: 10. This CDR3 comprises 16 residues. CDR3 coding DNA: TGCGCCAGCAGCTTGGACGTGGGCGGGAGAGGTGAGACCCAGTACTTC. It is translated as CASSLDVGGRGETQYF.

The rearrangement joins TRBV5-1 to TRBJ1-1; the D is unclear. The germline V gene has CDR1 SGHRS and CDR2 YFSETQ. CDR3 length equals 12 residues. The germline V and J ends were trimmed by 7 bases and 1 base, with 8 bases remaining between them. The DNA for the CDR3 is TGCGCCAGCGGGAAGGGGAACACTGAAGCTTTCTTT. It encodes CASGKGNTEAFF.